Shown below are 26 T cell receptor beta chains from a single sample sequenced in a study of radiotherapy plus CTLA-4 blockade in lung cancer. Here immunoSEQ multiplex PCR was the method, and the copy in TCRdb shows in-frame clones only, minus some. Altogether about 76,000 clones are present, approximately 80% being singletons, with the ten largest covering approximately 0.8%. The sequencing used peripheral blood, collected from a patient treated with radiotherapy plus ipilimumab. The receptors come from a human donor with non-small cell lung cancer who had stable disease on radiotherapy plus ipilimumab.

As DNA, the CDR3 is TGTGCCAGTTCCCCCGGACAGGGGGCCTATGGCTACACCTTC. Translating gives CASSPGQGAYGYTF. V is TRBV19 and J is TRBJ1-2, with 11 bases matching TRBD1. The junction had 6 bases not matched to a gene; V was cut back by 8 bases and J by 4 bases. Germline V gene lookup returns CDR1 LNHDA and CDR2 SQIVND (reference sequence). The CDR3 length is 14 residues.

The V and J genes are TRBV5-4 and TRBJ1-4; D is perhaps TRBD1 (6 bases). The CDR3 is 13 amino acids. CDR1 and CDR2 from the germline V gene are SGHNT and YYREEE (reference sequence). V lost 4 bases and J 7 bases, leaving 11 bases between the germline ends. CDR3 bases: TGTGCCAGCAGCGGCCGGGACACTGAAAAACTGTTTTTT. Protein sequence: CASSGRDTEKLFF.

The chain carries TRBV4-2 and TRBJ2-3; 9 positions match TRBD1. The CDR3 spans 16 residues. Trimming took 5 bases from V and 2 from J; bases not matched to a gene: 8. The V gene's germline CDR1 is LGHNA and CDR2 YNFKEQ. CDR3 amino acids: CASSFQTGGITDTQYF. The CDR3 bases are TGTGCCAGCAGCTTCCAGACAGGGGGAATCACAGATACGCAGTATTTT.

The chain joins TRBV6-5 to TRBJ2-7, with TRBD2 matching over 10 bases. The CDR3 has 13 residues. With V trimmed by 5 bases and J by 7 bases, 5 bases remained unmatched. Germline loops: CDR1 MNHEY, CDR2 SVGAGI. The DNA for the CDR3 is TGTGCCAGCAGTGAGAGGGGACTAGCGGAGCAGTACTTC. This translates into CASSERGLAEQYF.

CDR3 region: CASSLWVRVGTDTQYF. The CDR3 DNA follows: TGTGCCAGCAGCTTATGGGTCAGGGTAGGCACAGATACGCAGTATTTT. The chain is built from TRBV11-2 and TRBJ2-3, with a possible D match to TRBD1 (5 bases). This CDR3 is built from 16 residues. Looked up from germline, CDR1 is SGHAT and CDR2 is FQNNGV. Trimming shortened V by 2 bases and J by 1 base, and 13 bases separated the two germline ends.

This clone has a single count. The chain couples TRBV28 to TRBJ2-7, with 13 bases identical to TRBD2. Germline V gene data show CDR1 as MDHEN and CDR2 as SYDVKM. V dropped 4 bases and J dropped 5; count of bases not matched to a gene: 17. The CDR3 is 19 amino acids. The CDR3 sequence is CASSSSANSRTSGSNEQYF. CDR3 in DNA: TGTGCCAGCAGTTCCAGCGCTAACTCTAGGACTAGCGGGAGCAACGAGCAGTACTTC.

This chain links TRBV5-1 with TRBJ2-3, with D perhaps TRBD2 (6 bases). The CDR3 consists of 14 residues. Looked up from germline, CDR1 is SGHRS and CDR2 is YFSETQ. V lost 0 bases, J lost 3 bases, and 8 bases lay in between. CDR3: CASSLGRETDTQYF. The CDR3, as DNA: TGCGCCAGCAGCTTGGGTCGGGAGACAGATACGCAGTATTTT.

This clone has just a few counts. The J gene is TRBJ2-7, the V gene TRBV10-3; 9 bases align to TRBD1. The CDR3 has 14 residues. V lost 1 base, J lost 5 bases, and 3 bases stayed unmatched. Germline values: CDR1 ENHRY, CDR2 SYGVKD. CDR3 sequence reads: CAISEWDREHEQYF. DNA of the CDR3: TGTGCCATCAGTGAGTGGGACAGGGAACACGAGCAGTACTTC.

The J gene is TRBJ2-6, the V gene TRBV7-3; D might be TRBD1 (6 bases). The CDR3 has 18 amino acids. Germline lookup yields CDR1 SGHTA and CDR2 FQGTGA. V lost 5 bases and J 0 bases, leaving 17 bases between the germline ends. In DNA form, the CDR3 reads TGTGCCAGCAGCCTTAACCCCTCACAGGGCTCTGGGGCCAACGTCCTGACTTTC. Translated: CASSLNPSQGSGANVLTF.

This clone has a single count. V usage is TRBV10-3 and J usage is TRBJ2-1; 7 nucleotides match TRBD1. This CDR3 is built from 15 residues. CDR1 is ENHRY and CDR2 is SYGVKD in the germline V gene. V trimming: 3 bases; J trimming: 6 bases; junction bases outside the gene matches: 8. The chain's CDR3 is CAISDKGATTNEQFF. The CDR3 DNA follows: TGTGCCATCAGTGATAAGGGGGCCACTACCAATGAGCAGTTCTTC.

This chain connects TRBV7-2 to TRBJ1-6; TRBD1 aligns across 7 bases. The germline V gene has CDR1 SGHTA and CDR2 FQGNSA. This CDR3 is built from 15 residues. After removal of 5 bases from V and 4 bases from J, the junction contained 5 bases not matched to a gene. The CDR3 spells CASSPRDRYNSPLHF. In nucleotides, the CDR3 is TGTGCCAGCAGCCCTAGGGACAGATATAATTCACCCCTCCACTTT.

The chain has TRBV5-8 and TRBJ2-3; 10 bases match TRBD1. Germline CDR1 is SGHTS and CDR2 is YDEGEE. V was clipped by 3 bases and J by 3 bases; unmatched bases: 7. The CDR3 spans 16 residues. The CDR3 protein is CASSSRTGGRTDTQYF. DNA for the CDR3: TGTGCCAGCAGCTCACGGACAGGGGGTAGGACAGATACGCAGTATTTT.

The chain uses TRBV6-4 and TRBJ2-7, with 11 bases identical to TRBD1. The CDR3 contains 17 residues. Per the germline V gene, CDR1 is MRHNA and CDR2 is SNTAGT. Losses at the gene ends were 2 bases for V and 4 bases for J; bases not matched to a gene: 10. The CDR3 protein is CASSDTRTGGKRYEQYF. As DNA, the CDR3 is TGTGCCAGCAGTGACACTCGGACAGGGGGCAAACGATACGAGCAGTACTTC.

The chain combines TRBV20-1 with TRBJ2-1, with D possibly TRBD1 on 5 matching bases. The CDR3 covers 10 residues. Deletions cut 4 bases from V and 7 bases from J, with 5 bases between. Germline CDR1 and CDR2: DFQATT and SNEGSKA (reference sequence). This CDR3 reads CSAKGNEQFF. The CDR3, as DNA: TGCAGTGCTAAGGGGAATGAGCAGTTCTTC.

This CDR3 reads CASSSDRGRLFPDTQYF. The CDR3 nucleotides are TGTGCCAGCTCATCTGACAGGGGCCGACTTTTCCCAGATACGCAGTATTTT. The chain employs TRBV18 and TRBJ2-3, with 8 bases identical to TRBD1. Germline CDR1 and CDR2: KGHSH and LQKENI. CDR3 length: 17 amino acids. V lost 5 bases, J lost 4 bases, and 14 bases stayed unmatched.

The chain links TRBV9 to TRBJ1-6; no clear D. Germline-derived CDR1 and CDR2 are SGDLS and YYNGEE. Deletions cut 8 bases from V and 5 bases from J, with 5 bases between. The CDR3 is 11 amino acids. The CDR3 region has the DNA TGTGCCAGTGGCGATAATTCACCCCTCCACTTT. Its protein product is CASGDNSPLHF.

This rearrangement joins TRBV2 to TRBJ2-1; the D is unclear. Trimming took 4 bases from V and 8 from J, leaving 9 bases between them. This CDR3 region has 12 residues. CDR1 is SNHLY and CDR2 is FYNNEI in the germline V gene. CDR3 amino acids: CASSVRVDEQFF. In DNA, the CDR3 is TGTGCCAGCAGTGTAAGGGTGGATGAGCAGTTCTTC.

The chain links TRBV7-3 to TRBJ2-3; TRBD1 might be the D (6 bases). The V gene lost 5 bases and the J gene lost 6 bases, with 18 bases spanning the gap. Germline CDR1 SGHTA, CDR2 FQGTGA. The CDR3 sequence is 15 residues long. Here the CDR3 DNA reads TGTGCCAGCAGCCGGACAGAAAGTCGATTCGATACGCAGTATTTT. This sequence encodes CASSRTESRFDTQYF.

This clone occurred once. This sequence joins TRBV5-1 and TRBJ2-3, with 9 bases aligning to TRBD2. Germline assignment: CDR1 SGHRS and CDR2 YFSETQ. V shed 4 bases and J 0 bases; nucleotides not matched to a gene: 3. The CDR3 spans 15 residues. CDR3 coding DNA: TGCGCCAGCAGCACAGCGGGGGGAAGCACAGATACGCAGTATTTT. It yields the protein CASSTAGGSTDTQYF.

This chain links TRBV9 with TRBJ2-3; D unresolved. The CDR3 runs 13 residues. Trimming cost V 2 bases and J 3 bases, with 7 bases left between them. CDR1 and CDR2 from the germline V gene are SGDLS and YYNGEE. The CDR3 protein is CASSVDGTDTQYF. The CDR3 coding sequence is TGTGCCAGCAGCGTGGACGGGACAGATACGCAGTATTTT.

This rearrangement joins TRBV5-1 to TRBJ1-6; the match to TRBD1 covers 9 bases. After removal of 1 base from V and 10 bases from J, the junction contained 0 bases not matched to a gene. The CDR3 loop spans 13 amino acids. The V gene's germline CDR1 is SGHRS and CDR2 YFSETQ. The CDR3 region has the DNA TGCGCCAGCAGCTTGACAGGGGGCTCACCCCTCCACTTT. This encodes CASSLTGGSPLHF.

The CDR3 region has the DNA TGTGCCAGCAGCCCTCGACTAGCGGGGGGGGCAGATACGCAGTATTTT. It specifies CASSPRLAGGADTQYF. This chain links TRBV7-3 with TRBJ2-3; TRBD2 agrees at 14 bases. Trimming took 5 bases from V and 4 from J; bases not matched to a gene: 5. The CDR3 has 16 amino acids. CDR1 is SGHTA, CDR2 FQGTGA, per germline.

The chain employs TRBV6-1 and TRBJ2-2; 7 bases fit TRBD2. The CDR3 length is 15 residues. Trimming at V came to 8 bases and at J to 1 base, leaving 7 bases not matched to a gene. Germline V gene data show CDR1 as MNHNS and CDR2 as SASEGT. CDR3 protein: CASPGEGRNTGELFF. CDR3 DNA: TGTGCCAGCCCCGGGGAGGGGAGGAACACCGGGGAGCTGTTTTTT.

The rearrangement uses TRBV5-1 and TRBJ1-4, with a possible D match to TRBD1 (5 bases). V lost 4 bases and J 7 bases, leaving 14 bases between the germline ends. Per the germline V gene, CDR1 is SGHRS and CDR2 is YFSETQ. The CDR3 runs 14 residues. Here the CDR3 DNA reads TGCGCCAGCAGCGACGGCCTCGGGGGTGAAAAACTGTTTTTT. Its protein product is CASSDGLGGEKLFF.

V gene TRBV6-1 combines with J gene TRBJ1-2; 9 bases are shared with TRBD1. Per germline, CDR1 MNHNS and CDR2 SASEGT. The CDR3 covers 13 residues. V lost 4 bases, J lost 8 bases, and 5 bases stayed unmatched. CDR3 sequence reads: CASSGSTGGGYTF. The CDR3 region has the DNA TGTGCCAGCAGTGGGTCGACAGGGGGAGGCTACACCTTC.

V gene TRBV2 combines with J gene TRBJ1-3; D unclear. The CDR3 loop spans 13 amino acids. V was trimmed by 6 bases and J by 0 bases, leaving 6 bases between them. Germline V gives CDR1 SNHLY, CDR2 FYNNEI. CDR3 sequence (DNA): TGTGCCAGCAGCGTTAGCTCTGGAAACACCATATATTTT. Translation: CASSVSSGNTIYF.